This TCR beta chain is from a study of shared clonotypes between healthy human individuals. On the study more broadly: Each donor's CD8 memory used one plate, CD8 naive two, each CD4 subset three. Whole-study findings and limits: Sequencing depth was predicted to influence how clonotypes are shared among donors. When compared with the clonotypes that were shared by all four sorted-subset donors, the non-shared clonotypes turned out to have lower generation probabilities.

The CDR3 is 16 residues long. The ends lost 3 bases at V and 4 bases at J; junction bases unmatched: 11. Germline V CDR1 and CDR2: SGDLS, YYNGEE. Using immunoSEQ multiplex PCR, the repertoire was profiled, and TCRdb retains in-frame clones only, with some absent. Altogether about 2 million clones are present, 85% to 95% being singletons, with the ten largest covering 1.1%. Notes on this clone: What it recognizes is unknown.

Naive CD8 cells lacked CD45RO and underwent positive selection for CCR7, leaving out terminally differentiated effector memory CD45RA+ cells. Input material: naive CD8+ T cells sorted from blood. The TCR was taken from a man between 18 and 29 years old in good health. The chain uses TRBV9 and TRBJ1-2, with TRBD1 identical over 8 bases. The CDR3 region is CASSDITGGKIYGYTF. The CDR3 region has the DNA TGTGCCAGCAGCGACATAACAGGGGGAAAGATCTATGGCTACACCTTC.